A selection of T cell receptor beta chains follows, all from one sample in a study of CD8 T cells in ankylosing spondylitis. TCRdb re-analysed the 5' RACE reads in MiXCR, keeping a single row per CDR3 protein. The data contain some 840,000 distinct CDR3 sequences, over 9.5% of them singletons. Sequences were obtained from blood, either unsorted or a sorted T cell fraction (not recorded which). The source is a male donor with ankylosing spondylitis. Both conserved end residues are part of each CDR3. The D gene is left open where the match is weak. Only part of the rows carry a size: once, few, many, or a class if the clone is expanded.

D,J,length,size,V,CDR3,DNA
TRBD2,TRBJ2-2,16,.,TRBV7-9,CASSARGAGETGELFF,TGTGCCAGCAGCGCCCGGGGCGCGGGAGAAACCGGGGAGCTGTTTTTT
.,TRBJ1-1,14,.,TRBV6-1,CASHVGGADTEAFF,TGTGCCAGCCATGTCGGAGGCGCGGACACTGAAGCTTTCTTT
.,TRBJ2-1,14,few,TRBV9,CASSVGPSKSEQFF,TGTGCCAGCAGCGTTGGACCATCGAAGTCAGAGCAGTTCTTC
TRBD2,TRBJ2-2,18,few,TRBV4-2,CASSQAQAGGMNTGELFF,TGTGCCAGCAGCCAAGCTCAAGCGGGGGGGATGAACACCGGGGAGCTGTTTTTT
.,TRBJ2-5,14,.,TRBV15,CATNPGWGKETQYF,TGTGCCACCAACCCGGGATGGGGGAAAGAGACCCAGTACTTC
TRBD2,TRBJ2-5,15,.,TRBV20-1,CSVRPLAGFQETQYF,TGCAGTGTACGTCCCCTAGCGGGGTTCCAAGAGACCCAGTACTTC
.,TRBJ1-5,16,.,TRBV20-1,CSAPPRPVDRNQPQHF,TGCAGTGCCCCCCCGAGGCCCGTCGACCGCAATCAGCCCCAGCATTTT
.,TRBJ2-6,13,.,TRBV27,CASRRAGANVLTF,TGTGCCAGCAGGAGGGCCGGGGCCAACGTCCTGACTTTC
.,TRBJ1-4,15,.,TRBV5-6,CASSLVAQGGEKLFF,TGTGCCAGCAGCTTGGTTGCACAGGGTGGCGAAAAACTGTTTTTT
.,TRBJ2-3,15,.,TRBV20-1,CSARSLTGPTDTQYF,TGCAGTGCTAGGTCTTTGACAGGTCCCACAGATACGCAGTATTTT
.,TRBJ1-2,15,.,TRBV15,CATSRDLEGRGGYTF,TGTGCCACCAGCAGAGATCTGGAGGGGAGGGGTGGCTACACCTTC
.,TRBJ2-5,12,.,TRBV6-2/TRBV6-3,CASSHSMETQYF,TGTGCCAGCAGTCACTCCATGGAGACCCAGTACTTC
.,TRBJ2-5,14,.,TRBV5-1,CASSSPDSGETQYF,TGCGCCAGCAGCTCCCCAGACAGCGGGGAGACCCAGTACTTC
.,TRBJ1-2,14,few,TRBV4-3,CASSQDLNSYGYTF,TGCGCCAGCAGCCAAGATCTTAACTCCTATGGCTACACCTTC
.,TRBJ2-7,15,many,TRBV7-6,CASSPPGRYAYEQYF,TGTGCCAGCAGCCCTCCGGGTCGGTATGCCTACGAGCAGTACTTC
.,TRBJ1-1,14,.,TRBV7-9,CASSLILMNTEAFF,TGTGCCAGCAGCTTAATTCTAATGAACACTGAAGCTTTCTTT
.,TRBJ2-5,14,many,TRBV20-1,CSARDRETGETQYF,TGCAGTGCTAGAGATCGAGAGACGGGGGAGACCCAGTACTTC